A single sample is the source of the 32 T cell receptor beta chains below, sequenced in a study of T-cell memory formation after mild COVID-19. TCRdb passed the 5' RACE reads through MiXCR, listing each CDR3 protein once. The data contain around 340,000 distinct CDR3 sequences, roughly an eighth of them singletons. The sample comprised PBMCs or a T cell subset sorted from them (not recorded which). The receptors shown here come from a man younger than 30 who had mild COVID-19 (a few samples of this study predate the infection). Cell type and time point are not known.

In its sample, this clonotype was seen many times. CDR3 residues: CSARDVQGSYEQYF. The CDR3 region has the DNA TGCAGTGCTAGAGATGTGCAGGGCTCCTACGAGCAGTACTTC. This chain joins TRBV20-1 and TRBJ2-7, with D possibly being TRBD1 (5 bases). The CDR3 loop spans 14 amino acids. Germline loops: CDR1 DFQATT, CDR2 SNEGSKA (reference sequence). V lost 0 bases, J lost 0 bases, and 9 bases lay in between.

V and J are TRBV7-9 and TRBJ1-6; unclear D gene. The CDR3 spans 13 residues. The germline V gene has CDR1 SEHNR and CDR2 FQNEAQ (reference sequence). V was pared by 4 bases and J by 7 bases, with 8 bases between. CDR3 sequence (DNA): TGTGCCAGCAGCTCAGAAGGGAATTCACCCCTCCACTTT. Protein sequence: CASSSEGNSPLHF.

V gene TRBV5-5 combines with J gene TRBJ1-2; D gene unclear. Trimming cost V 0 bases and J 6 bases, with 12 bases left between them. The CDR3 extends over 14 amino acids. Germline V lookup: CDR1 SGHKS, CDR2 YYEKEE (reference sequence). Written as DNA, the CDR3 is TGTGCCAGCAGCTTGGAGGGCAGGATCAATGGCTACACCTTC. Translating gives CASSLEGRINGYTF.

This clonotype was seen many times. The chain couples TRBV6-6 to TRBJ1-4; no firm D call. Germline V gives CDR1 MNHNY, CDR2 SVGAGI (reference sequence). The V and J ends lost 4 bases and 0 bases respectively, with 12 bases between them. The CDR3 sequence is 16 residues long. CDR3 nucleotide sequence: TGTGCCAGCAGTTCCAGAGCAGGACCAACTAATGAAAAACTGTTTTTT. Translating gives CASSSRAGPTNEKLFF.

As DNA, the CDR3 is TGTGCCAGCAGTTACGACCCGAGACGGTCAGCTAACTATGGCTACACCTTC. Translated, it gives CASSYDPRRSANYGYTF. V gene TRBV6-5 combines with J gene TRBJ1-2, with no clear D. Trimming removed 2 bases at V and 0 bases at J, with 16 bases between. Germline V gene lookup returns CDR1 MNHEY and CDR2 SVGAGI. This CDR3 comprises 17 residues.

The V call is TRBV11-2, the J call TRBJ2-1; 7 bases agree with TRBD2. With V trimmed by 3 bases and J by 7 bases, 6 bases remained unmatched. CDR3 length: 14 amino acids. Germline V lookup: CDR1 SGHAT, CDR2 FQNNGV. The CDR3 DNA is TGTGCCAGCAGCTTGTGGGGGGGAGGAAATGAGCAGTTCTTC. Its translation is CASSLWGGGNEQFF.

There are a few counts of this clonotype. V gene TRBV7-9 combines with J gene TRBJ2-1, with D maybe TRBD2 (6 bases). This CDR3 contains 17 residues. Trimming took 4 bases from V and 15 from J, leaving 31 bases between them. Germline V gene data show CDR1 as SEHNR and CDR2 as FQNEAQ (reference sequence). The CDR3 reads CASSSLTVVGGPPKLFF. In DNA, the CDR3 is TGTGCCAGCAGCTCACTCACCGTGGTCGGGGGACCACCAAAACTGTTCTTC.

The genes are TRBV3-1 and TRBJ1-1; 7 nucleotides agree with TRBD1. Germline lookup yields CDR1 LGHDT and CDR2 YNNKEL (reference sequence). This CDR3 is built from 15 residues. V shed 3 bases, J shed 4 bases, and the junction held 8 bases outside the gene matches. The CDR3 nucleotides are TGTGCCAGCAGCCAGGGGGCACAGGGGAGCACTGAAGCTTTCTTT. Translation: CASSQGAQGSTEAFF.

This clonotype turned up a few times. The rearrangement uses TRBV14 and TRBJ2-2; no clear D. The CDR3 has 14 residues. With 4 bases removed from V and 4 bases from J, the gap between germline ends came to 10 bases. Germline CDR1 SGHDN, CDR2 FVKESK. CDR3 nucleotides: TGTGCCAGCAGCCCGCTAGGACCCACCGGGGAGCTGTTTTTT. It translates to CASSPLGPTGELFF.

This clonotype has just a few counts. CDR3 nucleotide sequence: TGTGCCAGCAGTTCGCCTCCCAAAACAGGGGGAACTGAAGCTTTCTTT. It encodes CASSSPPKTGGTEAFF. The chain couples TRBV28 to TRBJ1-1; 8 bases line up with TRBD1. V trimming: 4 bases; J trimming: 5 bases; junction bases outside the gene matches: 12. The CDR3 has 16 residues. Germline loops: CDR1 MDHEN, CDR2 SYDVKM.

V and J are TRBV7-8 and TRBJ2-3; D is possibly TRBD2 (5 bases). The germline V and J ends were trimmed by 3 bases and 2 bases, with 6 bases remaining between them. CDR1 and CDR2 (germline): SGHVS, FQNEAQ. This CDR3 is built from 13 residues. CDR3 DNA: TGTGCCAGCAGCTTTCGGGACACAGATACGCAGTATTTT. Its protein is CASSFRDTDTQYF.

V and J are TRBV30 and TRBJ1-4; TRBD1 matches at 9 bases. This CDR3 spans 12 amino acids. CDR1 is GTSNPN, CDR2 SVGIG, per germline (reference sequence). V was clipped by 7 bases and J by 7 bases; unmatched bases: 4. The CDR3 DNA is TGTGCCTCCCCGGACAGGGGTGAAAAACTGTTTTTT. Translation: CASPDRGEKLFF.

This chain joins TRBV12-5 and TRBJ1-1; possible D gene TRBD1, 5 bases. Germline CDR1 and CDR2: LGHNT and FRNRAP. This CDR3 has 13 amino acids. V lost 1 base and J 5 bases, leaving 8 bases between the germline ends. The CDR3 nucleotides read TGTGCTAGTGGTTTGGGAACAGGTACTGAAGCTTTCTTT. Its protein product is CASGLGTGTEAFF.

This clonotype was recorded a few times. The chain combines TRBV2 with TRBJ2-1; 13 positions agree with TRBD2. From germline, CDR1 is SNHLY and CDR2 FYNNEI. Germline trimming cut 8 bases from V and 10 bases from J; bases unmatched to any gene: 8. The CDR3 extends over 14 amino acids. The CDR3 sequence is CASRPLAGGHEQFF. CDR3 bases: TGTGCCAGCCGGCCACTAGCGGGGGGGCACGAGCAGTTCTTC.

This chain connects TRBV6-2 or TRBV6-3 to TRBJ2-7; D is undetermined. Germline V lookup: CDR1 MNHEY, CDR2 SVGEGT. This CDR3 is built from 14 residues. Trimming cost V 7 bases and J 4 bases, with 17 bases left between them. The CDR3, as DNA: TGTGCCAGCAATACCCCGACCCGGATTTACGAGCAGTACTTC. It yields the protein CASNTPTRIYEQYF.

The J gene is TRBJ2-7, the V gene TRBV10-3, with TRBD2 matching 13 bases. The CDR3 contains 13 residues. J lost 2 bases, V lost 8 bases, and 0 bases had no gene match. Germline CDR1 ENHRY, CDR2 SYGVKD. The CDR3 reads CAIGTSGAYEQYF. CDR3 nucleotide sequence: TGTGCCATCGGGACTAGCGGGGCCTACGAGCAGTACTTC.

This chain connects TRBV2 to TRBJ2-3; TRBD2 agrees at 11 bases. CDR1 is SNHLY, CDR2 FYNNEI, per germline. There are 16 residues in the CDR3. V was pared by 5 bases and J by 3 bases, with 7 bases of the junction left unmatched. This chain's CDR3 is CASSKLAGGRTDTQYF. As DNA, the CDR3 is TGTGCCAGCAGTAAGCTAGCGGGGGGCCGGACAGATACGCAGTATTTT.

This chain links TRBV27 with TRBJ2-7, with 8 bases lining up with TRBD1. The ends lost 5 bases at V and 6 bases at J; junction bases unmatched: 12. There are 15 residues in the CDR3. The V gene's germline CDR1 is MNHEY and CDR2 SMNVEV (reference sequence). The CDR3 protein is CASSPLDRELVEQYF. CDR3 nucleotide sequence: TGTGCCAGCAGTCCACTGGACAGGGAACTCGTCGAGCAGTACTTC.

This rearrangement joins TRBV6-2 or TRBV6-3 to TRBJ1-5; D uncertain. With 2 bases removed from V and 2 bases from J, the gap between germline ends came to 7 bases. Germline V gene lookup returns CDR1 MNHEY and CDR2 SVGEGT. This CDR3 spans 14 amino acids. The CDR3 spells CASSYGPRNQPQHF. CDR3 DNA: TGTGCCAGCAGTTACGGCCCCCGCAATCAGCCCCAGCATTTT.

In the case of this clonotype: An end of the junction differs from the germline gene, which may be a read error. The chain employs TRBV2 and TRBJ2-2; D may correspond to TRBD1 or TRBD2 (5 bases each). Germline CDR1 and CDR2: SNHLY and FYNNEI. CDR3 length: 14 amino acids. The CDR3: CASRKQENTGELFF. The CDR3, as DNA: TGTGCCAGCAGGAAACAGGAGAACACCGGGGAGCTTTTTTTT. The complete variable domain, with remaining parts taken from reference TRBV2 and TRBJ2-2, reads EPEVTQTPSHQVTQMGQEVILRCVPISNHLYFYWYRQILGQKVEFLVSFYNNEISEKSEIFDDQFSVERPDGSNFTLKIRSTKLEDSAMYFCASRKQENTGELFFGEGSRLTVL.

The sample holds many counts of this clonotype. The chain carries TRBV12-3 or TRBV12-4 and TRBJ2-1; D is possibly TRBD2 (5 bases). This CDR3 comprises 14 residues. Trimming pared 6 bases from V and 0 bases from J, leaving 9 bases between. CDR3 in DNA: TGTGCCAGCAGCTTTGGAGGCTCCTACAATGAGCAGTTCTTC. It specifies CASSFGGSYNEQFF.

V usage is TRBV5-6 and J usage is TRBJ2-7, with 11 bases matching TRBD2. The CDR3 extends over 13 amino acids. Trimming took 0 bases from V and 7 from J; bases not matched to a gene: 0. CDR1 and CDR2 (germline): SGHDT, YYEEEE. The CDR3 sequence: CASSLGLAGEQYV. Here the CDR3 DNA reads TGTGCCAGCAGCTTGGGACTAGCGGGGGAGCAGTACGTC.

The rearrangement joins TRBV4-1 to TRBJ1-2; a possible D gene is TRBD1 (5 bases). The CDR3 consists of 14 residues. Germline-derived CDR1 and CDR2 are MGHRA and YSYEKL. V was cut by 1 base and J by 4 bases, with 10 bases left in between. The CDR3 DNA follows: TGCGCCAGCAGCCAAGCTTCAGGGTTCTATGGCTACACCTTC. This translates into CASSQASGFYGYTF.

The gene calls are TRBV7-9 and TRBJ2-4, with 9 bases aligning to TRBD2. Germline V gene lookup returns CDR1 SEHNR and CDR2 FQNEAQ (reference sequence). The CDR3 covers 14 residues. Trimming at V came to 5 bases and at J to 6 bases, leaving 5 bases not matched to a gene. The CDR3 spells CASSPRGGGNIQYF. The DNA of the CDR3 is TGTGCCAGCAGCCCGCGGGGGGGCGGAAACATTCAGTACTTC. The full variable domain, in which reference TRBV7-9 and TRBJ2-4 provide the parts outside the CDR3, is DTGVSQNPRHKITKRGQNVTFRCDPISEHNRLYWYRQTLGQGPEFLTYFQNEAQLEKSRLLSDRFSAERPKGSFSTLEIQRTEQGDSAMYLCASSPRGGGNIQYFGAGTRLSVL.

This chain connects TRBV7-6 to TRBJ2-1, with TRBD2 as a possible D gene (6 bases). The CDR3 totals 12 residues. Trimming shortened V by 2 bases and J by 9 bases, and 8 bases separated the two germline ends. Germline CDR1 reads SGHVS; CDR2 reads FNYEAQ. CDR3 residues: CASSLSAGEQFF. For the CDR3, the DNA is TGTGCCAGCAGCTTATCAGCGGGTGAGCAGTTCTTC.

This clonotype has only a few counts. The chain uses TRBV11-1 and TRBJ2-7; no definite D call. The germline V and J ends were trimmed by 5 bases and 3 bases, with 11 bases remaining between them. Germline values: CDR1 SGHAT, CDR2 FQDESV (reference sequence). The CDR3 spans 13 residues. In DNA form, the CDR3 reads TGTGCCAGCAGCCACGGTCCCAACTACGAGCAGTACGTC. Amino acid sequence: CASSHGPNYEQYV.

This clonotype has a count of ten or more. One junction end does not reproduce the germline sequence, and a read error may be involved. The rearrangement uses TRBV10-3 and TRBJ2-1, with D possibly TRBD2 on 5 matching bases. The CDR3 length is 16 residues. CDR1 ENHRY and CDR2 SYGVKD come from the germline V gene. DNA for the CDR3: TGTGCCATCAGCCAAGTCCGGGGAACTTCCTCCAATGAGCAGTTCTTC. It specifies CAISQVRGTSSNEQFF.

The chain links TRBV25-1 to TRBJ1-6, with 7 positions matching TRBD1. The germline CDR1 and CDR2 sequences are MGHDK and SYGVNS. The V segment lost 3 bases and the J segment 7 bases; nucleotides outside the gene matches: 6. This CDR3 is 15 amino acids long. The CDR3 here is CASSEWDSDNSPLHF. The CDR3 DNA sequence: TGTGCCAGCAGTGAGTGGGACAGCGACAATTCACCCCTCCACTTT.

This clonotype was picked up many times. The chain has TRBV7-8 and TRBJ1-2; tentative D call: TRBD1 (5 bases). From germline, CDR1 is SGHVS and CDR2 FQNEAQ. The CDR3 loop spans 15 amino acids. V lost 5 bases and J 0 bases, leaving 13 bases between the germline ends. CDR3 in DNA: TGTGCCAGCAGCCCTCGGAGGGGAGCTAACTATGGCTACACCTTC. This sequence encodes CASSPRRGANYGYTF.

A few counts support this clonotype. J is TRBJ2-5 and V is TRBV10-3; D is unclear. Germline V gives CDR1 ENHRY, CDR2 SYGVKD. The CDR3 runs 13 residues. Between the trimmed V and J ends, which lost 4 bases and 5 bases, there was a span of 11 bases. The CDR3 DNA is TGTGCCATCAGTGTAGGGATTATGGAGACCCAGTACTTC. Protein sequence: CAISVGIMETQYF.

This clonotype has ten or more counts. The CDR3 nucleotides read TGTGCCAGCAAGGGATGGAACACCGGGGAGCTGTTTTTT. Its translation is CASKGWNTGELFF. V usage is TRBV6-2 or TRBV6-3 and J usage is TRBJ2-2; D not certain. With 7 bases removed from V and 1 base from J, the gap between germline ends came to 7 bases. Germline values: CDR1 MNHEY, CDR2 SVGEGT. CDR3 size: 13 residues.

The chain combines TRBV15 with TRBJ1-4; TRBD1 matches at 8 bases. CDR3 size: 14 residues. After removal of 1 base from V and 5 bases from J, the junction contained 0 bases not matched to a gene. Germline CDR1 is LNHNV and CDR2 is YYDKDF (reference sequence). DNA for the CDR3: TGTGCCACCAGCAGAGGACAGGGGAATGAAAAACTGTTTTTT. Its translation is CATSRGQGNEKLFF.